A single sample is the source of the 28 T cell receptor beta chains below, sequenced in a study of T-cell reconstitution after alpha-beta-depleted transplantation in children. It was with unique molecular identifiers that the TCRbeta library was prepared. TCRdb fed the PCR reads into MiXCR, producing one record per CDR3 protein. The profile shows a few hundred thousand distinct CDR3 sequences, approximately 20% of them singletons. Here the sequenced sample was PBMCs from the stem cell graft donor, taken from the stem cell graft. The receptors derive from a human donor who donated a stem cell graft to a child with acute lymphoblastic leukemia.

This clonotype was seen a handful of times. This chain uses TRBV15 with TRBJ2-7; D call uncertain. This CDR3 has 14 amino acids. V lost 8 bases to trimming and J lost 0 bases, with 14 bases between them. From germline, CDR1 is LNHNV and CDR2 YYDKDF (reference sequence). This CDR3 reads CATASATNSYEQYF. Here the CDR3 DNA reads TGTGCCACCGCCTCAGCGACCAACTCCTACGAGCAGTACTTC.

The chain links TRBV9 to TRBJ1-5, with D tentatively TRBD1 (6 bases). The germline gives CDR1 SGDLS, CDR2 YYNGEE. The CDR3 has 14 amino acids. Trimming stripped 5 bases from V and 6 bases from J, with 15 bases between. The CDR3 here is CASSASGVSQPQHF. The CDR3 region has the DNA TGTGCCAGCAGTGCCTCAGGGGTTAGTCAGCCCCAGCATTTT.

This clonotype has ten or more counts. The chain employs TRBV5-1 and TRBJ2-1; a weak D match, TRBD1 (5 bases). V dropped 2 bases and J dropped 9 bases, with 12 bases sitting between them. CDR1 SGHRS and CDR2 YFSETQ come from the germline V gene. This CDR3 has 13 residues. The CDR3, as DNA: TGCGCCAGCAGCTTAGGGGTGACCCCTGAGCAGTTCTTC. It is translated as CASSLGVTPEQFF.

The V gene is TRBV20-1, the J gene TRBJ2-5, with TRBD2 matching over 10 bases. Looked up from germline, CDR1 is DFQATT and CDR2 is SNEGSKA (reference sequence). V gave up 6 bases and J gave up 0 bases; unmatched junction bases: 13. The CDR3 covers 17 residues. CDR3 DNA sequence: TGCAGTGCAGAACCGGGACTAGCGCCCATGTACCAAGAGACCCAGTACTTC. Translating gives CSAEPGLAPMYQETQYF.

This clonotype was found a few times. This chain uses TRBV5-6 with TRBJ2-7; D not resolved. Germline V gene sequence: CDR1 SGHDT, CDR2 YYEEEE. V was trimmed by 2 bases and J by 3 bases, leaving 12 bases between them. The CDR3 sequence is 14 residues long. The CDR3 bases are TGTGCCAGCAGCTTCGTAGGGTCAAGCTACGAGCAGTACTTC. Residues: CASSFVGSSYEQYF.

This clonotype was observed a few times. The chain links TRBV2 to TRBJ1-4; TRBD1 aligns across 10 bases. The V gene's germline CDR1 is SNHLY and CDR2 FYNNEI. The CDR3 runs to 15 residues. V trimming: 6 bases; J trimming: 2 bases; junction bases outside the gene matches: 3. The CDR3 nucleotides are TGTGCCAGCAGGAGACAGGGGGCGACTAATGAAAAACTGTTTTTT. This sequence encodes CASRRQGATNEKLFF.

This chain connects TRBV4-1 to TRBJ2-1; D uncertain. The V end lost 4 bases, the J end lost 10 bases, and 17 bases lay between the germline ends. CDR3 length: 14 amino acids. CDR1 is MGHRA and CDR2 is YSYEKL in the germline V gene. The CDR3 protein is CASSLDPLIWEQFF. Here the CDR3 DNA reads TGCGCCAGCAGCCTGGACCCTCTCATTTGGGAGCAGTTCTTC.

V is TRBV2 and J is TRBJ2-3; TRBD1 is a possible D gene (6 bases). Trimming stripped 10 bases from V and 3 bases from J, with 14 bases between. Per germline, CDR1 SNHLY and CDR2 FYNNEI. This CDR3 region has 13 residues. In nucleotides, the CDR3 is TGTGCCACCAGACGGGACACGACAGATACGCAGTATTTT. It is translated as CATRRDTTDTQYF.

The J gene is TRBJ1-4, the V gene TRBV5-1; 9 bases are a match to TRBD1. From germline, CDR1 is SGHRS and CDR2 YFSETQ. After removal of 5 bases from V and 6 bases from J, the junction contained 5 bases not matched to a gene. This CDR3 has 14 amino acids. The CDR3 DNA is TGCGCCAGCAGTTCCGGGACAGGGTATGAAAAACTGTTTTTT. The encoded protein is CASSSGTGYEKLFF.

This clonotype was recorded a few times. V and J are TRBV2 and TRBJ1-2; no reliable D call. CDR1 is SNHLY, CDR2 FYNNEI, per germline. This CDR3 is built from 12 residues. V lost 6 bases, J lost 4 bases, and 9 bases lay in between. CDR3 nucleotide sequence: TGTGCCAGCAGGGATTATGCCTATGGCTACACCTTC. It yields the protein CASRDYAYGYTF. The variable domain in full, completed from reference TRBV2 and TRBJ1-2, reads EPEVTQTPSHQVTQMGQEVILRCVPISNHLYFYWYRQILGQKVEFLVSFYNNEISEKSEIFDDQFSVERPDGSNFTLKIRSTKLEDSAMYFCASRDYAYGYTFGSGTRLTVV.

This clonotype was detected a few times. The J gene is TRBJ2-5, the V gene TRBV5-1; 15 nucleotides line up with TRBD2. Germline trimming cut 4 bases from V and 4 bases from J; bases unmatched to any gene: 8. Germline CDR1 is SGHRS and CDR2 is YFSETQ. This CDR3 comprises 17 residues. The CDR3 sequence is CASSLRTSGRARETQYF. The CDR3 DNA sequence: TGCGCCAGCAGCCTTAGGACTAGCGGGAGGGCGAGAGAGACCCAGTACTTC.

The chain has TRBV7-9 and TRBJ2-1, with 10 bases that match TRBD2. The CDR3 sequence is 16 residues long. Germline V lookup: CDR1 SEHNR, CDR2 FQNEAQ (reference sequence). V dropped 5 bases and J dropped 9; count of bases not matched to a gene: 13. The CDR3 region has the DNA TGTGCCAGCAGCAGAGCCCGAGCGGGAGGGGTGGGTGAGCAGTTCTTC. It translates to CASSRARAGGVGEQFF.

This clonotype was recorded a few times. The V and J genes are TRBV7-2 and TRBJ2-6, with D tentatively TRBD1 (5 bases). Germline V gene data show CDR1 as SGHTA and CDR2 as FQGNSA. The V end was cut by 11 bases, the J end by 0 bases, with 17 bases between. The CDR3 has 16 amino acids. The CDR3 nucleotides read TGTGCCGGGGCGATTGCGGCCTACTCTGGGGCCAACGTCCTGACTTTC. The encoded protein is CAGAIAAYSGANVLTF.

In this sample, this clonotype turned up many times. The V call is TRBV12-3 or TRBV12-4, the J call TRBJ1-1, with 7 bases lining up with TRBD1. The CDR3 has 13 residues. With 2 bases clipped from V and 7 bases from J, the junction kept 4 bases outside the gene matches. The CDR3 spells CASSLTTGLEAFF. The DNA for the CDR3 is TGTGCCAGCAGTTTAACGACAGGGCTTGAAGCTTTCTTT.

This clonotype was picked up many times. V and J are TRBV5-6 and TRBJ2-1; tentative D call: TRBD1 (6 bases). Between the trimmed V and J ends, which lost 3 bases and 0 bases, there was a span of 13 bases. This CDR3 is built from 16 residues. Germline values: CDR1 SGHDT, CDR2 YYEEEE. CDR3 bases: TGTGCCAGCAGCTCGCAGGGGTTTAGCTCCTACAATGAGCAGTTCTTC. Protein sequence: CASSSQGFSSYNEQFF.

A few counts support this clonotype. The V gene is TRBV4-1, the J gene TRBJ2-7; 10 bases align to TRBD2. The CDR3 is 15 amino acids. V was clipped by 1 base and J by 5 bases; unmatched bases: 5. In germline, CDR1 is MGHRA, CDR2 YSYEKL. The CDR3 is CASSQGLAGVHEQYF. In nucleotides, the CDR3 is TGCGCCAGCAGCCAAGGGCTAGCGGGAGTACACGAGCAGTACTTC.

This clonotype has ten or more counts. CDR3 nucleotide sequence: TGTGCCAGCAGCTTAGTCAGCGGGAGCCACAATGAGCAGTTCTTC. This sequence encodes CASSLVSGSHNEQFF. The rearrangement joins TRBV7-2 to TRBJ2-1; TRBD2 matches 8 bases. Germline CDR1 SGHTA, CDR2 FQGNSA. CDR3 length: 15 residues. V was clipped by 1 base and J by 5 bases; unmatched bases: 4.

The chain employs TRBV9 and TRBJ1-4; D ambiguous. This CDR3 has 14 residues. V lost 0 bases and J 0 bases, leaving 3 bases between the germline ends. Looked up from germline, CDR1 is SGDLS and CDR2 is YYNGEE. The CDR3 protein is CASSVAPTNEKLFF. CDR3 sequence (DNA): TGTGCCAGCAGCGTAGCACCAACTAATGAAAAACTGTTTTTT.

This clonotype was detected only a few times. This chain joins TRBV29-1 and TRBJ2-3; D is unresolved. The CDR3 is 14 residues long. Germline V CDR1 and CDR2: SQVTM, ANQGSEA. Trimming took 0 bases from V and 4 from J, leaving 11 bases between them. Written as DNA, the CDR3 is TGCAGCGTTGAAGATGCCGGGCTTGCAGATACGCAGTATTTT. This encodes CSVEDAGLADTQYF.

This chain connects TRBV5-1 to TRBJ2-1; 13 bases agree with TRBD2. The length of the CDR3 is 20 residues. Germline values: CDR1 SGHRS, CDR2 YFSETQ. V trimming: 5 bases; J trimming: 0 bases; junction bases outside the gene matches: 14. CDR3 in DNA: TGCGCCAGCAGGAAAAGACCCGGACTAGCGGGGGAGAGCTCCTACAATGAGCAGTTCTTC. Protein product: CASRKRPGLAGESSYNEQFF.

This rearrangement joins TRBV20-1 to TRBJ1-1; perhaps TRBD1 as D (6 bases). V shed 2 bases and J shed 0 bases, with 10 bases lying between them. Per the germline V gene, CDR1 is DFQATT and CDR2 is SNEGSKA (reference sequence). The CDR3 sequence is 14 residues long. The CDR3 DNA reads TGCAGTGCTAGAACCGGACAGTTGAACACTGAAGCTTTCTTT. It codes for CSARTGQLNTEAFF.

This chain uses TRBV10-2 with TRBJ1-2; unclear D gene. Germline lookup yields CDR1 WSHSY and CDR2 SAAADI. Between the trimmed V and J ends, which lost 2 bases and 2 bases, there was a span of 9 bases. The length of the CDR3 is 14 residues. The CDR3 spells CASSELGRNYGYTF. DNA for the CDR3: TGCGCCAGCAGTGAGCTAGGTCGAAACTATGGCTACACCTTC.

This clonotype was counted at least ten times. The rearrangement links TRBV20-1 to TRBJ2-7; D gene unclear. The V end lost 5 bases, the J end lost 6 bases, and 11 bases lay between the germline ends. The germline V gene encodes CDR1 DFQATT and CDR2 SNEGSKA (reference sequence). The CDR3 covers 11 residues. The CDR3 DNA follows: TGCAGTGCTGAGGACCTTCCCGAGCAGTACTTC. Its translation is CSAEDLPEQYF.

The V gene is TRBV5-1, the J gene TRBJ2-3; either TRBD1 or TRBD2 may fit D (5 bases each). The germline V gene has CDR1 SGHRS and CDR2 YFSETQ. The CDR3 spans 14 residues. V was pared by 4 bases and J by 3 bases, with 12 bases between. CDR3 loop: CASSLSWGTDTQYF. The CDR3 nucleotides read TGCGCCAGCAGCCTCAGTTGGGGGACAGATACGCAGTATTTT.

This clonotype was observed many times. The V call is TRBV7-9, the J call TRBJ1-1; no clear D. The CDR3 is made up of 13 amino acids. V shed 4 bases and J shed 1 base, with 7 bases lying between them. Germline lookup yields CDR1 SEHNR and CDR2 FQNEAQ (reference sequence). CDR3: CASSYHGNTEAFF. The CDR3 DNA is TGTGCCAGCAGCTACCACGGGAACACTGAAGCTTTCTTT. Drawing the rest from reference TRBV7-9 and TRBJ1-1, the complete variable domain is DTGVSQNPRHKITKRGQNVTFRCDPISEHNRLYWYRQTLGQGPEFLTYFQNEAQLEKSRLLSDRFSAERPKGSFSTLEIQRTEQGDSAMYLCASSYHGNTEAFFGQGTRLTVV.

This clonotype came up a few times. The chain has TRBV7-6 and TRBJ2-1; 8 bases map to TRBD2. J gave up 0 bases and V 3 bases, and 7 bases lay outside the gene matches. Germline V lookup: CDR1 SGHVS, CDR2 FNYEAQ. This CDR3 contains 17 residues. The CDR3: CASSLELAGSSYNEQFF. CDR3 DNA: TGTGCCAGCAGCTTGGAGTTAGCGGGATCCTCCTACAATGAGCAGTTCTTC. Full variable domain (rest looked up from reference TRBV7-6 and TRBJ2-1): GAGVSQSPRYKVTKRGQDVALRCDPISGHVSLYWYRQALGQGPEFLTYFNYEAQQDKSGLPNDRFSAERPEGSISTLTIQRTEQRDSAMYRCASSLELAGSSYNEQFFGPGTRLTVL.

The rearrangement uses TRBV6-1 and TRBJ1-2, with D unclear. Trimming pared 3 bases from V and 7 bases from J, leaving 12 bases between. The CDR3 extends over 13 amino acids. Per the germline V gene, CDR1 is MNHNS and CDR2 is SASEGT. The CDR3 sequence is CASSESQEIGYTF. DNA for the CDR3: TGTGCCAGCAGTGAGAGTCAGGAGATTGGCTACACCTTC.

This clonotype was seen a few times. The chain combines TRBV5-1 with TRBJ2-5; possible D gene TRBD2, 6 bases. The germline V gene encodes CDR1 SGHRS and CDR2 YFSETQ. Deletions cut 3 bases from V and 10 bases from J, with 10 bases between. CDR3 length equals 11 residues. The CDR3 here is CASSSGSGQYF. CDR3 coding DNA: TGCGCCAGCAGCTCCGGGAGCGGCCAGTACTTC.